The sequence of this T cell receptor beta chain was determined in a study of siplizumab effects on memory and regulatory T cells. Assaying covered about 10^5 TCR templates per sample. Sequencing used immunoSEQ multiplex PCR; TCRdb keeps in-frame clones, though not all of them. The sample consists of around 120,000 clones, approximately 94% of them appearing once. The CDR3 spans 16 residues. Germline CDR1 and CDR2: MGHRA and YSYEKL. Trimming cost V 0 bases and J 1 base, with 9 bases left between them. Overall study results and limits: Mappable alloreactive CD4+ clones were on average around 74% Treg-derived with siplizumab, 25% to 30% in controls.

Turning to this clone: Its cognate antigen is unknown.

V usage is TRBV4-1 and J usage is TRBJ1-4; D not resolved. This receptor was taken from a human donor in good health. Sample: non-Treg CD4+ T cells sorted from blood. CDR3 coding DNA: TGCGCCAGCAGCCAAGAATGGTCCAGAACTAATGAAAAACTGTTTTTT. This translates into CASSQEWSRTNEKLFF.